Following are 27 T cell receptor beta chains from one sample sequenced in a study of identical twins. TCRdb itself ran the 5' RACE reads through MiXCR, one entry per CDR3 protein. The sample carries roughly 350,000 distinct CDR3 sequences, about 12% recorded once. These data were also filed under a second study, of yellow fever vaccine responses in identical twins.

The material sequenced was CD8+ T cells sorted from blood. These receptors were obtained from a woman under 30 in good health.

The chain links TRBV7-8 to TRBJ2-1; D is unclear. This CDR3 is built from 13 residues. V dropped 2 bases and J dropped 10 bases, with 12 bases sitting between them. The germline gives CDR1 SGHVS, CDR2 FQNEAQ. The CDR3 DNA reads as TGTGCCAGCAGCTTAAGGCGTATTGACGAGCAGTTCTTC. Residues: CASSLRRIDEQFF.

The chain has TRBV28 and TRBJ2-1; 7 bases are shared with TRBD1. CDR3 size: 16 residues. The V gene end was trimmed by 6 bases and the J gene end by 12 bases; junction bases not matched to a gene: 20. Germline V gene lookup returns CDR1 MDHEN and CDR2 SYDVKM. CDR3 region: CASSKIQGSFGMGQFF. The DNA of the CDR3 is TGTGCCAGCAGCAAAATACAGGGGTCTTTTGGAATGGGGCAGTTCTTC.

This rearrangement joins TRBV7-8 to TRBJ2-1; 10 nucleotides align to TRBD2. V lost 4 bases and J lost 5; bases outside the gene matches: 11. This CDR3 is 17 amino acids long. The germline V gene encodes CDR1 SGHVS and CDR2 FQNEAQ. The CDR3 DNA reads as TGTGCCAGCAGCTCTGGCCCTCTTAGCGGGGGGAACAATGAGCAGTTCTTC. Translating gives CASSSGPLSGGNNEQFF.

This clonotype appeared a few times. V and J are TRBV4-1 and TRBJ2-7; tentative D call: TRBD1 (5 bases). Trimming stripped 0 bases from V and 5 bases from J, with 14 bases between. CDR3 length: 15 residues. Germline values: CDR1 MGHRA, CDR2 YSYEKL. Written as DNA, the CDR3 is TGCGCCAGCAGCCAAGAGAACTGGGGCGTGAACGAGCAGTACTTC. Residues: CASSQENWGVNEQYF.

The table lists this clonotype with a few counts. The chain links TRBV7-6 to TRBJ2-7; perhaps TRBD2 as D (6 bases). The germline V gene encodes CDR1 SGHVS and CDR2 FNYEAQ. V lost 4 bases and J 3 bases, leaving 16 bases between the germline ends. This CDR3 has 15 amino acids. CDR3 bases: TGTGCCAGCAGCTCCGGGGGTAGCCGATACTACGAGCAGTACGTC. This codes for CASSSGGSRYYEQYV.

This clonotype has a handful of counts. The rearrangement joins TRBV4-1 to TRBJ1-5; the D gene is possibly TRBD1 (5 bases). Trimming stripped 4 bases from V and 1 base from J, with 11 bases between. Germline V gene lookup returns CDR1 MGHRA and CDR2 YSYEKL. The CDR3 is 15 residues long. The CDR3, as DNA: TGCGCCAGCAGCCCTCGACAGCCCAGCAATCAGCCCCAGCATTTT. It specifies CASSPRQPSNQPQHF.

V usage is TRBV7-6 and J usage is TRBJ2-7; D is possibly TRBD1 or TRBD2 (5 bases each). CDR3 length equals 15 residues. The ends were cut back, 1 base at V and 1 base at J, with 11 bases in the middle. Germline V CDR1 and CDR2: SGHVS, FNYEAQ. For the CDR3, the DNA is TGTGCCAGCAGCTTAGAGCCGGGGCCTTCCTACGAGCAGTACTTC. It translates to CASSLEPGPSYEQYF.

This clonotype came up many times. The chain has TRBV12-3 or TRBV12-4 and TRBJ1-2, with D maybe TRBD1 (5 bases). There are 15 residues in the CDR3. Deletions cut 6 bases from V and 0 bases from J, with 14 bases between. The CDR3 spells CASRLRVISNYGYTF. The CDR3 region has the DNA TGTGCCAGCAGGCTCAGGGTAATTTCTAACTATGGCTACACCTTC.

CDR3: CASSPPVRQIYNEQFF. CDR3 coding DNA: TGTGCCAGCTCACCACCGGTCCGACAGATTTACAATGAGCAGTTCTTC. The chain couples TRBV18 to TRBJ2-1; D may be TRBD1 (5 bases). The ends were cut back, 0 bases at V and 4 bases at J, with 13 bases in the middle. This CDR3 has 16 residues. Germline CDR1 and CDR2: KGHSH and LQKENI.

The sample holds many counts of this clonotype. The chain recombines TRBV7-9 with TRBJ2-3, with 12 bases aligning to TRBD2. This CDR3 spans 18 amino acids. Losses at the gene ends were 5 bases for V and 4 bases for J; bases not matched to a gene: 13. Germline CDR1 is SEHNR and CDR2 is FQNEAQ (reference sequence). The CDR3 region has the DNA TGTGCCAGCAGCCCCCAGCGGCCTAGCGGGAGGGGATCAGATACGCAGTATTTT. Amino acids: CASSPQRPSGRGSDTQYF.

Many counts were recorded for this clonotype. V is TRBV6-1 and J is TRBJ2-7, with TRBD1 matching over 8 bases. The V segment lost 3 bases and the J segment 2 bases; nucleotides outside the gene matches: 0. Germline CDR1 is MNHNS and CDR2 is SASEGT. This CDR3 is 13 amino acids long. CDR3 nucleotides: TGTGCCAGCAGTGAGGACAGGGCCTACGAGCAGTACGTC. It translates to CASSEDRAYEQYV.

This clonotype appeared many times. The chain uses TRBV12-3 or TRBV12-4 and TRBJ2-3, with D tentatively TRBD2 (5 bases). Trimming stripped 7 bases from V and 0 bases from J, with 14 bases between. CDR3 length: 15 residues. The CDR3 DNA is TGTGCCAGCATACGTGCGGGCGGAAGCACAGATACGCAGTATTTT. It yields the protein CASIRAGGSTDTQYF.

This clonotype was counted a few times. The rearrangement uses TRBV20-1 and TRBJ2-5; 8 bases map to TRBD2. V shed 5 bases, J shed 5 bases, and the junction held 10 bases outside the gene matches. Germline-derived CDR1 and CDR2 are DFQATT and SNEGSKA (reference sequence). This CDR3 has 14 amino acids. The CDR3 DNA is TGCAGTGCTCCCCCCAGCGGGGGTAGGGAGACCCAGTACTTC. It encodes CSAPPSGGRETQYF.

The rearrangement links TRBV12-3 or TRBV12-4 to TRBJ2-1; the D is unclear. There are 12 residues in the CDR3. Trimming took off 7 bases at V and 9 bases at J, with 13 bases between the two ends. CDR3 sequence (DNA): TGTGCCAGCACCTCGGCCCCTGGTGAGCAGTTCTTC. Translation: CASTSAPGEQFF.

The rearrangement joins TRBV2 to TRBJ2-1; D is undetermined. There are 13 residues in the CDR3. CDR1 and CDR2 from the germline V gene are SNHLY and FYNNEI. V lost 2 bases, J lost 1 base, and 3 bases lay in between. CDR3 amino acids: CASSETSYNEQFF. The CDR3 DNA sequence: TGTGCCAGCAGTGAAACTTCCTACAATGAGCAGTTCTTC.

This clonotype was seen more than once but under ten times. The V gene is TRBV11-2, the J gene TRBJ1-2; perhaps TRBD1 as D (5 bases). Germline V lookup: CDR1 SGHAT, CDR2 FQNNGV. Deletions cut 7 bases from V and 1 base from J, with 13 bases between. CDR3 length: 14 amino acids. The CDR3 loop reads CASTIWDGNYGYTF. In DNA, the CDR3 is TGTGCCAGCACCATCTGGGACGGTAACTATGGCTACACCTTC.

The chain has TRBV27 and TRBJ1-2; no reliable D call. Germline V gene sequence: CDR1 MNHEY, CDR2 SMNVEV (reference sequence). The CDR3 has 13 residues. The V gene lost 2 bases and the J gene lost 2 bases, with 6 bases spanning the gap. The CDR3 coding sequence is TGTGCCAGCAGTTTAAATGCGAACTATGGCTACACCTTC. Translating it yields CASSLNANYGYTF.

The chain is built from TRBV27 and TRBJ2-1; D is perhaps TRBD2 (5 bases). Germline loops: CDR1 MNHEY, CDR2 SMNVEV (reference sequence). Trimming took off 0 bases at V and 12 bases at J, with 15 bases between the two ends. This CDR3 is 14 amino acids long. CDR3 sequence: CASSLSGGLGRQFF. CDR3 bases: TGTGCCAGCAGTTTATCGGGCGGGTTGGGGAGGCAGTTCTTC.

This clonotype was detected only a few times. This rearrangement joins TRBV28 to TRBJ1-2, with D perhaps TRBD1 (6 bases). Germline CDR1 MDHEN, CDR2 SYDVKM. CDR3 length: 14 amino acids. The V end lost 6 bases, the J end lost 4 bases, and 15 bases lay between the germline ends. This chain's CDR3 is CASSLQGGSYGYTF. In DNA, the CDR3 is TGTGCCAGCAGCTTACAGGGCGGGAGCTATGGCTACACCTTC.

This clonotype was counted ten times or more. For the CDR3, the DNA is TGTGCCATCAGTGAAGGGTTCTACGAGCAGTACGTC. This translates into CAISEGFYEQYV. This sequence joins TRBV10-3 and TRBJ2-7; D not certain. The V and J ends lost 3 bases and 3 bases respectively, with 6 bases between them. The CDR3 is 12 amino acids. Germline CDR1 and CDR2: ENHRY and SYGVKD.

This clonotype was found many times. In DNA form, the CDR3 reads TGCGCCAGCAGCTTGGTAGTTAGCGACGGGGAGCTGTTTTTT. Its protein is CASSLVVSDGELFF. This chain links TRBV5-1 with TRBJ2-2; the D gene is possibly TRBD2 (5 bases). This CDR3 contains 14 residues. Trimming left V 0 bases short and J 7 bases short, with 10 bases between. Germline V CDR1 and CDR2: SGHRS, YFSETQ. The variable domain in full, completed from reference TRBV5-1 and TRBJ2-2, reads KAGVTQTPRYLIKTRGQQVTLSCSPISGHRSVSWYQQTPGQGLQFLFEYFSETQRNKGNFPGRFSGRQFSNSRSEMNVSTLELGDSALYLCASSLVVSDGELFFGEGSRLTVL.

This clonotype was recorded at least ten times. Here the CDR3 reads CASSGVQTSSSYEQYF. CDR3 in DNA: TGTGCCAGCAGTGGGGTTCAGACTAGCTCCTCGTACGAGCAGTACTTC. J is TRBJ2-7 and V is TRBV25-1; 7 nucleotides line up with TRBD2. The J segment lost 4 bases and the V segment lost 4 bases, leaving 13 bases of the junction unmatched. Germline V gene lookup returns CDR1 MGHDK and CDR2 SYGVNS. CDR3 size: 16 residues.

Comments on this clonotype: One end of the junction does not line up with germline, which may come from a read error. The V gene is TRBV25-1, the J gene TRBJ2-1, with 7 bases fitting TRBD2. The germline V gene encodes CDR1 MGHDK and CDR2 SYGVNS. CDR3 length: 16 amino acids. In DNA form, the CDR3 reads TGTGCCAGCAGTGACTTCGGGGGGACCTCCTGCAATGAGCAGTTCTTC. It yields the protein CASSDFGGTSCNEQFF. Full variable domain (missing parts from reference TRBV25-1 and TRBJ2-1): EADIYQTPRYLVIGTGKKITLECSQTMGHDKMYWYQQDPGMELHLIHYSYGVNSTEKGDLSSESTVSRIRTEHFPLTLESARPSHTSQYLCASSDFGGTSCNEQFFGPGTRLTVL.

The V gene is TRBV21-1, the J gene TRBJ2-1; the DNA was not used to check the table's D call, TRBD2. TRBV21-1 is a known pseudogene. The CDR3 totals 17 residues. CDR3 amino acids: CASSKASPGPIGNEQFF. The CDR3 region has the DNA TGTGCCAGCAGCAAAGCTAGCCCCGGGCCCATTGGGAATGAGCAGTTCTTC.

This clonotype has a handful of counts. V and J are TRBV24-1 and TRBJ2-5; 13 positions match TRBD2. From germline, CDR1 is KGHDR and CDR2 SFDVKD. This CDR3 is 16 amino acids long. After removal of 4 bases from V and 4 bases from J, the junction contained 5 bases not matched to a gene. The CDR3: CATSDPGTSGTETQYF. The CDR3 nucleotides are TGTGCCACCAGTGACCCCGGGACTAGCGGGACAGAGACCCAGTACTTC.

This rearrangement joins TRBV24-1 to TRBJ2-7, with D possibly being TRBD1 or TRBD2 (5 bases each). The CDR3 loop spans 14 amino acids. V dropped 6 bases and J dropped 4 bases, with 15 bases sitting between them. Germline CDR1 KGHDR, CDR2 SFDVKD. CDR3 amino acids: CATSPAGSVYEQYF. The CDR3, as DNA: TGTGCCACCAGTCCGGCAGGGAGCGTGTACGAGCAGTACTTC.

This chain uses TRBV2 with TRBJ2-1; TRBD1 might be the D (5 bases). Germline lookup yields CDR1 SNHLY and CDR2 FYNNEI. This CDR3 is built from 15 residues. V shed 3 bases and J shed 5 bases, with 14 bases lying between them. The CDR3 DNA follows: TGTGCCAGCAGTGAGGGTAGGCAGGGCCACAATGAGCAGTTCTTC. Translation: CASSEGRQGHNEQFF.